This T cell receptor (beta chain) was sequenced for a study of identical twins. Study-wide points: The conclusions drew on cross-sectional statistical analysis instead of tracking the same donors.

To note about this clonotype: Its antigen remains unidentified.

This CDR3 has 13 residues. The ends lost 6 bases at V and 5 bases at J; junction bases unmatched: 7. TCRdb reprocessed the 5' RACE reads with MiXCR, giving one entry per CDR3 protein. Of 600,000 to 700,000 distinct CDR3 sequences detected, about 20% appear once; the ten largest clones hold 4% to 5.5%. The data also belong to a second study, concerning T cells expressing NK-cell markers. From that study: Several experiments employed an anti-gamma-delta TCR antibody to confine sorting to alpha-beta TCR T cells.

The receptor comes from a young woman in good health. The gene calls are TRBV12-3 or TRBV12-4 and TRBJ2-7, with 7 bases that match TRBD1. The sequencing input was PBMCs. CDR3 residues: CASRETGFHEQYF. CDR3 bases: TGTGCCAGCAGGGAGACAGGGTTCCACGAGCAGTACTTC.